This T cell receptor (beta chain) emerged from a study of patients and donors after allogeneic stem cell transplantation. TCRdb independently ran MiXCR on the RT-PCR reads; one entry per CDR3 protein. Among around 150,000 distinct CDR3 sequences listed, about two fifths were seen once. V shed 1 base and J shed 8 bases, with 12 bases lying between them. CDR1 and CDR2 (germline): SGHRS, YFSETQ. CDR3 length equals 13 residues. This clonotype was obtained from a human donor who was either an allogeneic HSCT recipient or a stem cell or donor lymphocyte infusion donor (not recorded which). It is not recorded whose cells these are; they may come from a transplant donor. The J gene is TRBJ1-2, the V gene TRBV5-1; no reliable D call. The sample was blood, either unsorted or a sorted T cell fraction (not recorded which). The DNA for the CDR3 is TGCGCCAGCAGCTTGAACCCGCTCGGCGGCTACACCTTC. This translates into CASSLNPLGGYTF.